The rows below give T cell receptor beta chains drawn from one sample of a study of blood T cell repertoires in COVID-19. Using immunoSEQ multiplex PCR, the repertoire was profiled, and TCRdb retains in-frame clones only, with some absent. The table shows 250,000 to 300,000 clones, with approximately 87% occurring only once. Source material: peripheral blood. The receptors derive from a woman in her 30s with COVID-19, enrolled during active disease. The CDR3 runs from the conserved cysteine through the conserved F or W. A D gene is named only where the DNA matches it firmly. The size of a clone is reported for some rows only, either as once, few or many, or as a class for expanded clones.

J	size	D	V	DNA	CDR3
TRBJ1-1	-	-	TRBV27	TGTGCCACAAGTAGAGGGGGAAACACTGAAGCTTTCTTT	CATSRGGNTEAFF
TRBJ2-3	-	TRBD2	TRBV28	TGTGCCAGCAGTACAGACGAGGGCGGGGGGACCACTAGCACAGATACGCAGTATTTT	CASSTDEGGGTTSTDTQYF
TRBJ1-4	-	TRBD1	TRBV6-5	TGTGCCAGCAGTTATTCGACAGGGACAACTAATGAAAAACTGTTTTTT	CASSYSTGTTNEKLFF
TRBJ2-7	-	-	TRBV27	TGTGCCAGCAGGGCGGGGACAGCCTACGAGCAGTACTTC	CASRAGTAYEQYF
TRBJ2-7	-	TRBD1	TRBV6-5	TGTGCCAGCACCTTCGGGACAGGGTATAACGAGCAGTACTTC	CASTFGTGYNEQYF
TRBJ2-6	-	TRBD1	TRBV6-2/TRBV6-3	TGTGCCAGCAGTTCGGGACAGGGTCGTTCTGGGGCCAACGTCCTGACTTTC	CASSSGQGRSGANVLTF
TRBJ2-7	-	-	TRBV6-5	TGTGCCAGCAGGGCTGCCCAGACCTACGAGCAGTACTTC	CASRAAQTYEQYF
TRBJ2-2	-	-	TRBV9	TGTGCCAGCAGCGTAGCTGGTTTGTTACTCCCGAACACCGGGGAGCTGTTTTTT	CASSVAGLLLPNTGELFF
TRBJ1-2	once	-	TRBV7-2	TGTGCCAGCAGCTTAGGGGTCCGGGTCTTAAGTGATCACTATGGCTACACCTTC	CASSLGVRVLSDHYGYTF
TRBJ2-1	-	-	TRBV3-1/TRBV3-2	TGTGCCAGCAGCCTGAACCACAGGGGAGGTGAGCAGTTCTTC	CASSLNHRGGEQFF
TRBJ2-5	-	-	TRBV5-1	TGCGCCAGCAGCGTTGGACACGTTTACCAAGAGACCCAGTACTTC	CASSVGHVYQETQYF
TRBJ1-2	-	TRBD1	TRBV30	TGTGCCTGGAGTCTAGGACAGGGTGCCTACACCTTC	CAWSLGQGAYTF
TRBJ2-7	once	-	TRBV2	TGTGCCAGCGGGGGACAAATCTACGAGCAGTACTTC	CASGGQIYEQYF
TRBJ2-5	-	TRBD2	TRBV2	TGTGCCAGCAGTGATGGGTGGCGGGGGGAAGAGACCCAGTACTTC	CASSDGWRGEETQYF
TRBJ2-7	-	TRBD1	TRBV24-1	TGTGCCACCAACGGGACAGACTCCTACGAGCAGTACTTC	CATNGTDSYEQYF
TRBJ2-2	-	-	TRBV28	TGTGCCAGCACTTCGGACAGAAGGAACACCGGGGAGCTGTTTTTT	CASTSDRRNTGELFF
TRBJ1-2	-	-	TRBV2	TGTGCCAGCTTCGGGGGTCGCTACACCTTC	CASFGGRYTF
TRBJ1-1	-	-	TRBV12-3/TRBV12-4	TGTGCCAGCAGTTTAGGGCAGGTCTCTGAAGCTTTCTTT	CASSLGQVSEAFF
TRBJ2-3	-	TRBD2	TRBV11-2	TGTGCCAACCTCGGGAGGGGGGGGACGCAGTATTTT	CANLGRGGTQYF
TRBJ2-3	-	TRBD1	TRBV6-1	TGTGCCAGCAGTGCACTCTACGGGACAGTGGCCCTCACAGATACGCAGTATTTT	CASSALYGTVALTDTQYF
TRBJ2-5	-	-	TRBV5-1	TGCGCCAGCAGCGCCGCAGGGGTTCCAGAGACCCAGTACTTC	CASSAAGVPETQYF
TRBJ2-2	-	TRBD2	TRBV14	TGTGCCAGCAGCCAAGAGTTCAGCGGGGGAGACAACACCGGGGAGCTGTTTTTT	CASSQEFSGGDNTGELFF
TRBJ1-6	-	-	TRBV7-6	TGTGCCAGCAGCTTAGCTAGGGGTGTTCATTCACCCCTCCACTTT	CASSLARGVHSPLHF
TRBJ1-2	few	-	TRBV16	TGTGCCAGCAGCCACAACCGACAGCTTAACTATGGCTACACCTTC	CASSHNRQLNYGYTF
TRBJ1-5	-	-	TRBV4-1	TGCGCCAGCAGCCAAGTGGAGGGGGGGAATCAGCCCCAGCATTTT	CASSQVEGGNQPQHF
TRBJ1-2	-	TRBD1	TRBV6-5	TGTGCCAGCAGAAGTACCGGGACAGCTAACTATGGCTACACCTTC	CASRSTGTANYGYTF
TRBJ2-2	-	TRBD2	TRBV28	TGTGCCAGCAGTTCACTAGCGGGGGGGCCCGGCGGGGAGCTGTTTTTT	CASSSLAGGPGGELFF
TRBJ1-6	-	-	TRBV5-6	TGTGCCAGCAGCTTGGCGGGGTATAATTCACCCCTCCACTTT	CASSLAGYNSPLHF
TRBJ2-2	-	-	TRBV10-3	TGTGCCATCAGCGTAAGACAGGCGTATAACACCGGGGAGCTGTTTTTT	CAISVRQAYNTGELFF
TRBJ1-3	-	-	TRBV6-5	TGTGCCAGCAGTCGGAACAGAGGAAACACCATATATTTT	CASSRNRGNTIYF
TRBJ1-2	once	TRBD1	TRBV19	TGTGCCAGTACTACAGGGGACTCGCAAGGTTATGGCTACACCTTC	CASTTGDSQGYGYTF
TRBJ1-1	-	-	TRBV6-5	TGTGCCAGCAGTCGACTCCAAGGAGAAGCTTTCTTT	CASSRLQGEAFF
TRBJ1-5	-	-	TRBV30	TGTGCCTGGAGTCAGGGAATCGACCAGCCCCAGCATTTT	CAWSQGIDQPQHF
TRBJ2-7	-	-	TRBV11-2	TGTGCCAGCAGCTTAGACGCTCGCGACGAGCAGTACTTC	CASSLDARDEQYF
TRBJ1-1	-	TRBD1	TRBV29-1	TGCAGCGTTAGGACAGGGGGGAACACTGAAGCTTTCTTT	CSVRTGGNTEAFF
TRBJ2-1	-	TRBD2	TRBV19	TGTGCCAGTAGTCAAGGCGGGCTAGCGGGCTACAATGAGCAGTTCTTC	CASSQGGLAGYNEQFF
TRBJ2-2	few	-	TRBV30	TGTGCCTGTCGTGCTTCGGACACCGGGGAGCTGTTTTTT	CACRASDTGELFF
TRBJ2-7	-	-	TRBV5-4	TGTGCCAGCAGCCCGACTCTCCACTACGAGCAGTACTTC	CASSPTLHYEQYF
TRBJ2-2	-	-	TRBV29-1	TGCAGCGTTGAAAGTGGGGCGCTGGACACCGGGGAGCTGTTTTTT	CSVESGALDTGELFF
TRBJ1-2	-	-	TRBV3-1/TRBV3-2	TGTGCCAGCAGCCAAGATCAGCTCGCCGCTTCAGGGATCAGCGATGGCTACACCTTC	CASSQDQLAASGISDGYTF
TRBJ1-6	many	TRBD1	TRBV7-9	TGTGCCAGCAGTAAGCAGGGGGATTCACCCCTCCACTTT	CASSKQGDSPLHF
TRBJ2-5	-	TRBD1	TRBV12-5	TGTGCTAGTGGTCCCGGGACAGGGGGAGTGGAGACCCAGTACTTC	CASGPGTGGVETQYF
TRBJ1-6	-	-	TRBV7-9	TGTGCCAGCAGCCTTTCATCAGGTTATAATTCACCCCTCCACTTT	CASSLSSGYNSPLHF
TRBJ2-2	-	-	TRBV19	TGTGCCAGTAGCTCCTCGGGGATAGGACGATGGGACACCGGGGAGCTGTTTTTT	CASSSSGIGRWDTGELFF
TRBJ1-4	-	-	TRBV29-1	TGCAGCGTTGGTATCGCGGGGAGTCTATTTTTT	CSVGIAGSLFF
TRBJ2-4	-	-	TRBV24-1	TGTGCCACCAGCCAGGGGGGAGCCAAAAACATTCAGTACTTC	CATSQGGAKNIQYF
TRBJ1-2	-	-	TRBV9	TGTGCCAGCAGCGCCCGTGTAGGGGTCGGTATCGGCACTATGGGCTACACCTTC	CASSARVGVGIGTMGYTF
TRBJ1-6	-	-	TRBV6-5	TGTGCCAGCAGTACCCGGAGCTCCTATAATTCACCCCTCCACTTT	CASSTRSSYNSPLHF
TRBJ2-1	-	-	TRBV5-5	TGTGCCAGCAGCTTTTACAGGGGTGGGGTGACTAGTCACAATGAGCAGTTCTTC	CASSFYRGGVTSHNEQFF
TRBJ2-7	-	TRBD1	TRBV5-1	TGCGCCAGCAGGCGGACAGGGGGGTGGGACGAGCAGTACTTC	CASRRTGGWDEQYF
TRBJ2-3	-	TRBD1	TRBV5-1	TGCGCCAGCTCACAGACAGGGGGCACAGATACGCAGTATTTT	CASSQTGGTDTQYF
TRBJ1-1	-	-	TRBV10-3	TGTGCCATCAGCGAACAGAGACCGAACACTGAAGCTTTCTTT	CAISEQRPNTEAFF
TRBJ2-5	-	TRBD1	TRBV5-1	TGCGCCAGCAGCCGGGGGGACAGGGAACAAGAGACCCAGTACTTC	CASSRGDREQETQYF
TRBJ1-2	-	-	TRBV29-1	TGCAGCGCCCTGAAGGCGGACTATGGCTACACCTTC	CSALKADYGYTF
TRBJ2-7	once	TRBD1	TRBV13	TGTGCCAGCAGCTTCGGACAGGGCGACTACGAGCAGTACTTC	CASSFGQGDYEQYF
TRBJ1-2	-	TRBD1	TRBV27	TGTGCCAGCAGCCCGGACAGGGGACATGGCTACACCTTC	CASSPDRGHGYTF
TRBJ1-2	few	-	TRBV3-1/TRBV3-2	TGTGCCAGCAGTCACTTGGGTTCGCAGCGGCTTTGGGGCTACACCTTC	CASSHLGSQRLWGYTF